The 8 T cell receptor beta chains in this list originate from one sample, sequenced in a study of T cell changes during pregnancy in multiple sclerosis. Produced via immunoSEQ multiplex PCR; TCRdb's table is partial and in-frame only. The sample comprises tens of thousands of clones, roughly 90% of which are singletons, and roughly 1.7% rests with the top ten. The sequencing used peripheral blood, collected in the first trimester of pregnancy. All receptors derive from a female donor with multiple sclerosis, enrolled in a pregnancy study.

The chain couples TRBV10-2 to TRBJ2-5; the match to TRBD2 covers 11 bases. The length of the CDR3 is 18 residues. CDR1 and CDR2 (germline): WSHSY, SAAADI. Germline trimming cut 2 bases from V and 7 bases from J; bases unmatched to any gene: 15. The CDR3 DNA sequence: TGCGCCAGCAGTGAGAAGGCTAGCGGGAGGCCCCTATTAGGGACCCAGTACTTC. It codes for CASSEKASGRPLLGTQYF.

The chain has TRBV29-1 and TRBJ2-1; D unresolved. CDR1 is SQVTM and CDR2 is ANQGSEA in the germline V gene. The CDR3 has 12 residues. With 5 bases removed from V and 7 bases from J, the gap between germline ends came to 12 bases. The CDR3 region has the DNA TGCAGCGTTACGAATGGCCCTAATGAGCAGTTCTTC. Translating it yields CSVTNGPNEQFF.

The CDR3 reads CASSRAPGTANQPQHF. DNA for the CDR3: TGTGCCAGCAGCCGAGCCCCCGGGACAGCAAATCAGCCCCAGCATTTT. The J gene is TRBJ1-5, the V gene TRBV11-2, with TRBD1 matching 7 bases. The ends lost 5 bases at V and 4 bases at J; junction bases unmatched: 11. The germline gives CDR1 SGHAT, CDR2 FQNNGV. There are 16 residues in the CDR3.

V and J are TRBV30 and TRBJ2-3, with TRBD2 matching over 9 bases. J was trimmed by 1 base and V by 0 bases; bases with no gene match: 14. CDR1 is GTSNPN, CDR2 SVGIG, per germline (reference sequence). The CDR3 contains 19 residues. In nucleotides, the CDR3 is TGTGCCTGGAGTGTATTGTTTGGGACTAGCTGGAAGGGCACAGATACGCAGTATTTT. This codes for CAWSVLFGTSWKGTDTQYF.

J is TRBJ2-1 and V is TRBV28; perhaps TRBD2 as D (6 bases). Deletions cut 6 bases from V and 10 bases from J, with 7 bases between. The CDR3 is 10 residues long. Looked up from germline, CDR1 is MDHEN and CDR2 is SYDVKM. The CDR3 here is CASRGGEQFF. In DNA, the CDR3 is TGTGCCAGCAGGGGAGGCGAGCAGTTCTTC. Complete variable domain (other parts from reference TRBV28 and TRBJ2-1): DVKVTQSSRYLVKRTGEKVFLECVQDMDHENMFWYRQDPGLGLRLIYFSYDVKMKEKGDIPEGYSVSREKKERFSLILESASTNQTSMYLCASRGGEQFFGPGTRLTVL.

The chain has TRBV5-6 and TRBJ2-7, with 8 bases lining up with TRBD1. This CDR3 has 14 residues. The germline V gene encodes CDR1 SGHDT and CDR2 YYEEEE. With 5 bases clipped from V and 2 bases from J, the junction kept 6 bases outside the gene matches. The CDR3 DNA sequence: TGTGCCAGCAGACGGACAGGGAGAGCCTACGAGCAGTACTTC. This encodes CASRRTGRAYEQYF.

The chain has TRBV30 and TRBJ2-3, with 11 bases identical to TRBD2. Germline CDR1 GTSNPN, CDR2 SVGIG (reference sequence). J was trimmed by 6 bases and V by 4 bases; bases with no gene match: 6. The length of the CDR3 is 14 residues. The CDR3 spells CAWIHTSGSDTQYF. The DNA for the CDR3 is TGTGCCTGGATCCATACTAGCGGGAGCGATACGCAGTATTTT.

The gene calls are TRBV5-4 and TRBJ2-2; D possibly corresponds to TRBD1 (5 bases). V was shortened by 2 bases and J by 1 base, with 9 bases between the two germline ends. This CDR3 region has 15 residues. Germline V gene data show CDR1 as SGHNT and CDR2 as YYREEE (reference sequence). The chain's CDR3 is CASSFSTENTGELFF. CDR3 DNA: TGTGCCAGCAGCTTTTCGACAGAGAACACCGGGGAGCTGTTTTTT.